The 7 T cell receptor beta chains below were found in one sample sequenced in a study of cytomegalovirus exposure and HLA in healthy donors. Generated by immunoSEQ multiplex PCR, the TCRdb table keeps only in-frame clones and is missing some. The sample lists tens of thousands of clones, 88% occurring once. The sequenced material came from PBMCs. The source of these receptors is a woman in her twenties or thirties in good health and CMV-seronegative.

The chain recombines TRBV6-5 with TRBJ2-7; possible D gene TRBD1, 6 bases. This CDR3 region has 15 residues. The germline CDR1 and CDR2 sequences are MNHEY and SVGAGI. V was cut by 5 bases and J by 1 base, with 15 bases left in between. The DNA of the CDR3 is TGTGCCAGCAGTCAGCACACAGGGAAGTCCTACGAGCAGTACTTC. This codes for CASSQHTGKSYEQYF.

This sequence joins TRBV5-4 and TRBJ1-1; D is unclear. The germline V and J ends were trimmed by 0 bases and 1 base, with 22 bases remaining between them. Germline CDR1 SGHNT, CDR2 YYREEE (reference sequence). This CDR3 has 19 amino acids. CDR3 DNA: TGTGCCAGCAGCTTGGTAGCAGCCCAAAAAATATTCCCGAACACTGAAGCTTTCTTT. Protein product: CASSLVAAQKIFPNTEAFF. Looking up the rest from reference TRBV5-4 and TRBJ1-1 gives the full variable domain: ETGVTQSPTHLIKTRGQQVTLRCSSQSGHNTVSWYQQALGQGPQFIFQYYREEENGRGNFPPRFSGLQFPNYSSELNVNALELDDSALYLCASSLVAAQKIFPNTEAFFGQGTRLTVV.

The count of this clone is one. The CDR3 is CASRLDFNQPQHF. The CDR3, as DNA: TGTGCCAGCAGACTCGATTTTAATCAGCCCCAGCATTTT. This chain connects TRBV28 to TRBJ1-5; no firm D call. The germline gives CDR1 MDHEN, CDR2 SYDVKM. V gave up 6 bases and J gave up 4 bases, with 10 bases separating them. There are 13 residues in the CDR3.

The count of this clone is one. The chain couples TRBV27 to TRBJ2-7; 7 bases match TRBD2. V was pared by 6 bases and J by 4 bases, with 15 bases of the junction left unmatched. The V gene's germline CDR1 is MNHEY and CDR2 SMNVEV (reference sequence). The CDR3 consists of 16 residues. CDR3: CASSLQTSRRFYEQYF. CDR3 bases: TGTGCCAGCAGCCTACAGACTAGCCGTAGATTTTACGAGCAGTACTTC.

This clone occurred once. J is TRBJ1-5 and V is TRBV10-3; D uncertain. This CDR3 spans 16 amino acids. Germline lookup yields CDR1 ENHRY and CDR2 SYGVKD. V dropped 0 bases and J dropped 4 bases, with 13 bases sitting between them. CDR3 in DNA: TGTGCCATCAGTGAGTCGGCAATGGGCGGGAATCAGCCCCAGCATTTT. Protein: CAISESAMGGNQPQHF.

The chain carries TRBV6-6 and TRBJ2-5, with 11 bases lining up with TRBD1. This CDR3 is built from 15 residues. CDR1 and CDR2 (germline): MNHNY, SVGAGI (reference sequence). V was pared by 2 bases and J by 5 bases, with 4 bases of the junction left unmatched. The CDR3 reads CASSYQDRGQETQYF. CDR3 nucleotides: TGTGCCAGCAGTTACCAGGACAGGGGGCAGGAGACCCAGTACTTC.

The J gene is TRBJ1-2, the V gene TRBV28; D gene ambiguous. The germline V gene encodes CDR1 MDHEN and CDR2 SYDVKM. This CDR3 has 11 residues. Trimming shortened V by 10 bases and J by 4 bases, and 10 bases separated the two germline ends. This CDR3 reads CATGLLYGYTF. The CDR3 bases are TGTGCCACCGGTCTACTCTATGGCTACACCTTC.